The next 8 T cell receptor beta chains were all read from a single sample in a study of blood T cells in healthy people across ages. PCR was performed a second time for about 7 to 11 cycles using a sample-barcoded 5' primer and a J-beta primer mix. Each CDR3 protein is one row after TCRdb ran MiXCR on the 5' RACE reads. The sample records 1,500,000 or so distinct CDR3 sequences, 45% to 70% being singletons. The sequencing input was blood. These receptors came from a man between 18 and 29 years old in good health.

The chain links TRBV6-4 to TRBJ2-1, with unresolved D. The CDR3 sequence is 13 residues long. Germline values: CDR1 MRHNA, CDR2 SNTAGT. V lost 3 bases and J 8 bases, leaving 11 bases between the germline ends. The CDR3 reads CASSEHLAYEQFF. DNA for the CDR3: TGTGCCAGCAGTGAACACCTCGCCTATGAGCAGTTCTTC.

The chain combines TRBV29-1 with TRBJ2-3, with TRBD2 matching 8 bases. J gave up 7 bases and V 3 bases, and 15 bases lay outside the gene matches. Looked up from germline, CDR1 is SQVTM and CDR2 is ANQGSEA. The CDR3 is 16 residues long. The CDR3 DNA follows: TGCAGCGTTGACCCTTTAGCGGGGAATGATGGAAATACGCAGTATTTT. It encodes CSVDPLAGNDGNTQYF.

The sample holds a few counts of this clonotype. The chain employs TRBV6-5 and TRBJ2-5; 7 nucleotides match TRBD1. Germline assignment: CDR1 MNHEY and CDR2 SVGAGI. V lost 4 bases and J lost 4; bases outside the gene matches: 12. CDR3 length: 16 amino acids. The DNA for the CDR3 is TGTGCCAGCAGTTCAAACCGAGGGGGCTGGGGAGAGACCCAGTACTTC. Encoded protein: CASSSNRGGWGETQYF.

The chain employs TRBV11-2 and TRBJ2-2; 14 bases agree with TRBD2. The CDR3 is 17 amino acids. Germline trimming cut 5 bases from V and 7 bases from J; bases unmatched to any gene: 9. Germline loops: CDR1 SGHAT, CDR2 FQNNGV. This CDR3 reads CASSPFGLAGGGGELFF. The CDR3 region has the DNA TGTGCCAGCAGCCCCTTCGGACTAGCGGGGGGAGGCGGGGAGCTGTTTTTT.

This chain connects TRBV20-1 to TRBJ2-7; 7 bases agree with TRBD1. J was trimmed by 0 bases and V by 7 bases; bases with no gene match: 9. CDR1 and CDR2 (germline): DFQATT, SNEGSKA (reference sequence). This CDR3 region has 14 residues. CDR3 nucleotide sequence: TGCAGTGTCCAAAGCCGGACAGGCTCCTACGAGCAGTACTTC. It translates to CSVQSRTGSYEQYF.

This clonotype was detected ten times or more. The rearrangement links TRBV4-2 to TRBJ2-7; perhaps TRBD2 as D (7 bases). The germline gives CDR1 LGHNA, CDR2 YNFKEQ. V was cut by 0 bases and J by 6 bases, with 21 bases left in between. There are 17 residues in the CDR3. CDR3 region: CASSQDLAGAASIEQYF. CDR3 in DNA: TGTGCCAGCAGCCAAGACCTTGCGGGGGCAGCCTCCATCGAGCAGTACTTC.

The rearrangement links TRBV6-5 to TRBJ2-7; a weak D match, TRBD2 (7 bases). CDR1 and CDR2 (germline): MNHEY, SVGAGI. This CDR3 has 14 amino acids. The ends were cut back, 3 bases at V and 3 bases at J, with 12 bases in the middle. CDR3 sequence: CASSYKGEGYEQYF. In DNA, the CDR3 is TGTGCCAGCAGTTATAAGGGGGAGGGCTACGAGCAGTACTTC.

This chain uses TRBV20-1 with TRBJ2-5; D gene unclear. The V and J ends lost 3 bases and 5 bases respectively, with 13 bases between them. The CDR3 has 13 residues. Germline CDR1 is DFQATT and CDR2 is SNEGSKA (reference sequence). The CDR3 DNA reads TGCAGTGCTAGGTACCTCTCCCCGGAGACCCAGTACTTC. It encodes CSARYLSPETQYF.